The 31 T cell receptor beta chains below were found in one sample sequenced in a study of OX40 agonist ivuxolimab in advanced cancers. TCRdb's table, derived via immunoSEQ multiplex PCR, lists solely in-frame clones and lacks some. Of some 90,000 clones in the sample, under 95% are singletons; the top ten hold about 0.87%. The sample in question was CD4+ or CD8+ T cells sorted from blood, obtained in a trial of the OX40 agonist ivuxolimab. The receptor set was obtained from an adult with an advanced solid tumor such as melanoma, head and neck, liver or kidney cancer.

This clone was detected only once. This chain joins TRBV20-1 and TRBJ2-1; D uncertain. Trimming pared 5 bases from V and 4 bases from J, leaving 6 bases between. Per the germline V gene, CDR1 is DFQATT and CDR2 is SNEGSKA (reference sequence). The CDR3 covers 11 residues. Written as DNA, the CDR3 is TGCAGTGCTCCCCTTTACAATGAGCAGTTCTTC. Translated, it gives CSAPLYNEQFF.

CDR3 in DNA: TGTGCCAGTAGTTTAAACAGGGGGACAGATACGCAGTATTTT. Translating it yields CASSLNRGTDTQYF. This chain links TRBV19 with TRBJ2-3, with 8 bases fitting TRBD1. From germline, CDR1 is LNHDA and CDR2 SQIVND (reference sequence). The CDR3 has 14 residues. The V segment lost 5 bases and the J segment 3 bases; nucleotides outside the gene matches: 4. The entire variable domain, with the rest obtained from reference TRBV19 and TRBJ2-3, is as follows: DGGITQSPKYLFRKEGQNVTLSCEQNLNHDAMYWYRQDPGQGLRLIYYSQIVNDFQKGDIAEGYSVSREKKESFPLTVTSAQKNPTAFYLCASSLNRGTDTQYFGPGTRLTVL.

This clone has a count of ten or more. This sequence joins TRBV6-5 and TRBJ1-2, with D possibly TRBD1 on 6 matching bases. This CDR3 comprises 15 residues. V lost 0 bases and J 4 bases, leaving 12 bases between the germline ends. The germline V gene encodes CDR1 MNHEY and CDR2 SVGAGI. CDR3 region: CASSYSPTGGYGYTF. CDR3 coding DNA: TGTGCCAGCAGTTACTCCCCGACAGGAGGCTATGGCTACACCTTC.

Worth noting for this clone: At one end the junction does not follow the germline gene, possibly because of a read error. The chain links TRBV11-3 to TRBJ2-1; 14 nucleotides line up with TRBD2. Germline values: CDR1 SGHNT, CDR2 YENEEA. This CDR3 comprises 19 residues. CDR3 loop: CASSSPSGTSGSSHNEQFF. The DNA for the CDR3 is TGTGCCAGCAGCTCCCCTTCCGGGACTAGCGGGAGCTCCCACAATGAGCAGTTCTTC.

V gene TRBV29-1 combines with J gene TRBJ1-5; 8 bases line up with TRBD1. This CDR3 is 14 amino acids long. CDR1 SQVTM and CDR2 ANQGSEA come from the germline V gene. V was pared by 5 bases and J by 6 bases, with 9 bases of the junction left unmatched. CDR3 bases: TGCAGCGTTAGCCAGGGGGCTGTGGGTCAGCCCCAGCATTTT. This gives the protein CSVSQGAVGQPQHF.

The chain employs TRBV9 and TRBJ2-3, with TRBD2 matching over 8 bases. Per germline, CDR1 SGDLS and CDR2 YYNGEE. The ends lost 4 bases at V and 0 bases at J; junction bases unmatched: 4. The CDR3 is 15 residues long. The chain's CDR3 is CASSITSGSTDTQYF. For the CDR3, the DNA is TGTGCCAGCAGCATCACTAGCGGAAGCACAGATACGCAGTATTTT. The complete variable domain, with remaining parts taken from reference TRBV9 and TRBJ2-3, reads DSGVTQTPKHLITATGQRVTLRCSPRSGDLSVYWYQQSLDQGLQFLIQYYNGEERAKGNILERFSAQQFPDLHSELNLSSLELGDSALYFCASSITSGSTDTQYFGPGTRLTVL.

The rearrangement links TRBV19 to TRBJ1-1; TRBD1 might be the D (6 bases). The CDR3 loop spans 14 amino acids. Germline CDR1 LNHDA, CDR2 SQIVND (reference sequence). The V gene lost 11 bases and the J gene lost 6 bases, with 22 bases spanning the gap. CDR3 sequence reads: CACGLGRRGSEAFF. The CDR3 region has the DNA TGTGCCTGCGGATTGGGAAGGAGGGGGTCTGAAGCTTTCTTT.

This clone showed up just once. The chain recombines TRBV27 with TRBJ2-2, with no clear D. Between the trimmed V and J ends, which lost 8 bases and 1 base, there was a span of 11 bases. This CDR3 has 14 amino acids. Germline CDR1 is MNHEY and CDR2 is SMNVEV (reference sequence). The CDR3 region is CASPRAGNTGELFF. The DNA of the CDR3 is TGTGCCAGCCCTAGGGCTGGGAACACCGGGGAGCTGTTTTTT.

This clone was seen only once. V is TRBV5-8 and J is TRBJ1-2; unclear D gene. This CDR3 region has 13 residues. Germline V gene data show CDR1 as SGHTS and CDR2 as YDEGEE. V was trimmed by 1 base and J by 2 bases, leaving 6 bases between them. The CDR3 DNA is TGTGCCAGCAGCTTGAGGCACAACTATGGCTACACCTTC. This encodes CASSLRHNYGYTF.

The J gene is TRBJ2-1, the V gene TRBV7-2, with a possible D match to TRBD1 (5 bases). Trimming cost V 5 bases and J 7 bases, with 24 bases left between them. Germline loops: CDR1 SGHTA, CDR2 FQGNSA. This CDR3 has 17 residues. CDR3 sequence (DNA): TGTGCCAGCAGCGTTTACTCGCCGATAGGGGTGGGGAATGAGCAGTTCTTC. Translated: CASSVYSPIGVGNEQFF.

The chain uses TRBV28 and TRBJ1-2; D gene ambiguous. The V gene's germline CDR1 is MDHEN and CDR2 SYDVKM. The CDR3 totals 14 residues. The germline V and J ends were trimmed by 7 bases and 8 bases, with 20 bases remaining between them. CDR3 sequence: CASTLTRKRDGYTF. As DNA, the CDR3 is TGTGCCAGCACCTTGACTAGAAAGAGAGACGGCTACACCTTC.

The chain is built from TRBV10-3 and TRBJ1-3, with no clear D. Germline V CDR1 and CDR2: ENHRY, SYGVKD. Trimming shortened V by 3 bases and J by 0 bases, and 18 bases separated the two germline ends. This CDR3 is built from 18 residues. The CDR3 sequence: CAISEWSEQAYSGNTIYF. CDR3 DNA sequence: TGTGCCATCAGTGAATGGTCCGAACAAGCCTACTCTGGAAACACCATATATTTT.

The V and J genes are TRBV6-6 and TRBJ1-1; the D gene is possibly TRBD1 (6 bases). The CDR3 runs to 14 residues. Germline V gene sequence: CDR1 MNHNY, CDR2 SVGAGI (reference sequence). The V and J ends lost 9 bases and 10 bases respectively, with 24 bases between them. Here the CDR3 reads CASLDFSRGGGAFF. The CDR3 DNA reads TGTGCCAGTCTAGATTTTTCCAGGGGAGGGGGAGCTTTCTTT.

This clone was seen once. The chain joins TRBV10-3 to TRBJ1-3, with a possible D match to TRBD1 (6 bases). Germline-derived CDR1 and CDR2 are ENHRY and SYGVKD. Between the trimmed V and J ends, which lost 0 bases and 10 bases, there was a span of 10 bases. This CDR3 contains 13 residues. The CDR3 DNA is TGTGCCATCAGTGAGTCGGGCAGGGGAACCATATATTTT. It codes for CAISESGRGTIYF.

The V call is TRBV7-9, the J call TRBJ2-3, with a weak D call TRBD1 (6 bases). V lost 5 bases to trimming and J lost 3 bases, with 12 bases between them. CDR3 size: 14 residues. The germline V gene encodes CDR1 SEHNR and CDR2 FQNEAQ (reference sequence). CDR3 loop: CASSTRQVTDTQYF. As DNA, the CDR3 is TGTGCCAGCAGCACTCGACAGGTTACAGATACGCAGTATTTT.

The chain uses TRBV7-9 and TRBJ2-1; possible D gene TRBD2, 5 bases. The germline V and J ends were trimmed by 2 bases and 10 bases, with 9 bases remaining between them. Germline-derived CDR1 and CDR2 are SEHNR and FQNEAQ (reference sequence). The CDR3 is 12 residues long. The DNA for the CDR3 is TGTGCCAGCAGCTTATCCGGCGGGGAGCAGTTCTTC. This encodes CASSLSGGEQFF.

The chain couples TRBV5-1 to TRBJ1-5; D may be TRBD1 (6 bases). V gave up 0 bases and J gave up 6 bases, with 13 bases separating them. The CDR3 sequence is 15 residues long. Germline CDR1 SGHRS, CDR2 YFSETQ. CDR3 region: CASSLGSGGSQPQHF. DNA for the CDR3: TGCGCCAGCAGCTTGGGGTCGGGGGGCAGTCAGCCCCAGCATTTT.

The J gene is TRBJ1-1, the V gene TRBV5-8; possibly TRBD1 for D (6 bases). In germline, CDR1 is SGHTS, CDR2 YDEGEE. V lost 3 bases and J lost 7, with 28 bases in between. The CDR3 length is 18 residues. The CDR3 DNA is TGTGCCAGCAGCTCAACCAGAGGTGGTCGGGGGCCTCTCCTTGAAGCTTTCTTT. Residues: CASSSTRGGRGPLLEAFF.

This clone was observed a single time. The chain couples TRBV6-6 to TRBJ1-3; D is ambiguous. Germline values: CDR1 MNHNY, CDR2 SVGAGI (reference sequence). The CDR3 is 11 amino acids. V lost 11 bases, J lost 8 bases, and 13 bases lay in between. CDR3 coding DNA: TGTGCCGGACGCGATCGGGACACCATATATTTT. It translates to CAGRDRDTIYF.

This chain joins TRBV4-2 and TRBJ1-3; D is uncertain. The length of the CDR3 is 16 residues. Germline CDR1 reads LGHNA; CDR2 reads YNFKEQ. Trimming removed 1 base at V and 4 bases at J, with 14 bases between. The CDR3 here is CASSQGLDLGGNTIYF. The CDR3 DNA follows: TGTGCCAGCAGCCAAGGCCTAGATCTGGGCGGAAACACCATATATTTT.

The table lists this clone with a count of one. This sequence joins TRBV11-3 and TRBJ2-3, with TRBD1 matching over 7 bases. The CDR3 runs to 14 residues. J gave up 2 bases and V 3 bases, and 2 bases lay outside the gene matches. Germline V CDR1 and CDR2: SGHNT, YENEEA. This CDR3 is CASSFRGHTDTQYF. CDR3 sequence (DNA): TGTGCCAGCAGCTTTAGGGGGCACACAGATACGCAGTATTTT.

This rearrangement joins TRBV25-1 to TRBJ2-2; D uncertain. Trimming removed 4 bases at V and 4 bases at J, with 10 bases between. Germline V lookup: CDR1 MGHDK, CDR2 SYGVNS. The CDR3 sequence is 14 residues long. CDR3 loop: CASSGARVTGELFF. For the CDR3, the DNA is TGTGCCAGCAGTGGGGCACGGGTCACCGGGGAGCTGTTTTTT.

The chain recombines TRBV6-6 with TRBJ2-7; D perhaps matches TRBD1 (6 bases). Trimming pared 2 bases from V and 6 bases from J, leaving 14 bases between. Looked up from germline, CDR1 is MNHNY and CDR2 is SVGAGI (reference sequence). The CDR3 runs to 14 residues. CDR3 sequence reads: CASSYGGPGLEQYF. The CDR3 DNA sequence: TGTGCCAGCAGTTACGGGGGCCCCGGGCTCGAGCAGTACTTC.

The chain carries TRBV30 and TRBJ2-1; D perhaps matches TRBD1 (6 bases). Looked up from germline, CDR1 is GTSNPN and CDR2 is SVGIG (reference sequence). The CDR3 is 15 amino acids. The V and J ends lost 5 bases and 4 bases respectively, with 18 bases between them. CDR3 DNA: TGTGCCTGGGCTAGGGGGAACAAGAATTACAATGAGCAGTTCTTC. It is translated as CAWARGNKNYNEQFF.

As DNA, the CDR3 is TGTGCCAGCAGTTACGGGGGGCACGGAAACACCATATATTTT. Residues: CASSYGGHGNTIYF. J is TRBJ1-3 and V is TRBV6-5, with D maybe TRBD1 (6 bases). Trimming took off 2 bases at V and 4 bases at J, with 9 bases between the two ends. The germline V gene has CDR1 MNHEY and CDR2 SVGAGI. The CDR3 runs to 14 residues.

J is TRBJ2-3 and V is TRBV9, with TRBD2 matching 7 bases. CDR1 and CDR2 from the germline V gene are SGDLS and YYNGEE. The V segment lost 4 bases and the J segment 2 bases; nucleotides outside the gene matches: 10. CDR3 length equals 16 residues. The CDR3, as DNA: TGTGCCAGCAGCCCTTTGCCAGCGGGAACCACAGATACGCAGTATTTT. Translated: CASSPLPAGTTDTQYF.

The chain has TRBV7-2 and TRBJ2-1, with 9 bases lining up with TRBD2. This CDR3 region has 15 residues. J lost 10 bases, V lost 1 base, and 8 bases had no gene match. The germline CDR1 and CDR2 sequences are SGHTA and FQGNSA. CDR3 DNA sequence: TGTGCCAGCAGCTTAGAAGGCGGGAGGGCCCGAGAGCAGTTCTTC. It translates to CASSLEGGRAREQFF.

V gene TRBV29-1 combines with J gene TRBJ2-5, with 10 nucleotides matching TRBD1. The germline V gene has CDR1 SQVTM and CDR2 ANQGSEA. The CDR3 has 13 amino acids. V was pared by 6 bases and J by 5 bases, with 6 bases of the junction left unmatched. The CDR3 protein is CSVETGGRETQYF. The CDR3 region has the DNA TGCAGCGTGGAGACAGGGGGCAGGGAGACCCAGTACTTC.

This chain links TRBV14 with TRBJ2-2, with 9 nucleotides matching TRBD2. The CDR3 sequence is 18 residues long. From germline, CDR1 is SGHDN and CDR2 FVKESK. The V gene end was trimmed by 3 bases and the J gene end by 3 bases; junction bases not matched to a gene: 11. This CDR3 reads CASSHWRGGGRDTGELFF. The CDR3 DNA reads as TGTGCCAGCAGCCATTGGCGGGGGGGTGGCCGCGACACCGGGGAGCTGTTTTTT.

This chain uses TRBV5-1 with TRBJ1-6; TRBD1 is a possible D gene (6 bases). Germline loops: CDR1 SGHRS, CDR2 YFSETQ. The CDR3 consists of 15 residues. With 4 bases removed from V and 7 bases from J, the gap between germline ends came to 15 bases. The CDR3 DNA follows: TGCGCCAGCAGCAATAACAGGGACCTAAATTCACCCCTCCACTTT. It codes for CASSNNRDLNSPLHF.

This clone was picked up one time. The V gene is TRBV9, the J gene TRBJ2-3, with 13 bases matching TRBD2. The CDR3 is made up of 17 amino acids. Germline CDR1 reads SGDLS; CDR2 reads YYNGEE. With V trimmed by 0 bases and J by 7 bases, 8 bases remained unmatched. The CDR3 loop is CASSVAPTSGRAHTQYF. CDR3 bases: TGTGCCAGCAGCGTAGCCCCTACTAGCGGGAGGGCACATACGCAGTATTTT.